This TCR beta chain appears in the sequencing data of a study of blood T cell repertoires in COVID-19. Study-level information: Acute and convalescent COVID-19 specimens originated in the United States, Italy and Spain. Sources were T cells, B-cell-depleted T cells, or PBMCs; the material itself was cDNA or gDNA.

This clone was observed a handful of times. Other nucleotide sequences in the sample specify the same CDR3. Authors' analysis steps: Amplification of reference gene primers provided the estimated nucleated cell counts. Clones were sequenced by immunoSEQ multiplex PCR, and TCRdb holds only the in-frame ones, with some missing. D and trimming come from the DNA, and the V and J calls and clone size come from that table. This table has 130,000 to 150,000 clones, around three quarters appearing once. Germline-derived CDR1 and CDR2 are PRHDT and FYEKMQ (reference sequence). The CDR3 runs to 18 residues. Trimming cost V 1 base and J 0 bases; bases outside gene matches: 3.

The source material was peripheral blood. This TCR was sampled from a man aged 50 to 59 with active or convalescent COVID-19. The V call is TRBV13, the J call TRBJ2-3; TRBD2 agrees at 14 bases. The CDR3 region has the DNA TGTGCCAGCAGCTTAGAGGGACTAGCGGGAGTTAGCACAGATACGCAGTATTTT. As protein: CASSLEGLAGVSTDTQYF.